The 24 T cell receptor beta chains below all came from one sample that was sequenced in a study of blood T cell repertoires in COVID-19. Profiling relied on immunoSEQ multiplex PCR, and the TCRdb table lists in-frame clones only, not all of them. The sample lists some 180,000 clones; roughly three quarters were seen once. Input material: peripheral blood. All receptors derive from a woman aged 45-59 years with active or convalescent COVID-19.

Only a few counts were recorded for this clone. In DNA, the CDR3 is TGTGCCTGGAGTATTGGGGCAGCGAGCAATCAGCCCCAGCATTTT. Amino acid sequence: CAWSIGAASNQPQHF. V usage is TRBV30 and J usage is TRBJ1-5, with D possibly matching TRBD1 (5 bases). V lost 2 bases and J lost 1, with 12 bases in between. CDR3 length: 15 amino acids. Germline-derived CDR1 and CDR2 are GTSNPN and SVGIG (reference sequence).

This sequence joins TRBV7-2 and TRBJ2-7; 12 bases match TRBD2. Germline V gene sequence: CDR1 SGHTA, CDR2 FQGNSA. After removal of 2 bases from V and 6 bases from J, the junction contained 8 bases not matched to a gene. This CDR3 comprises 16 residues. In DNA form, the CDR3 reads TGTGCCAGCAGCTTACCGCGGACTAGCGGGGCCCCCGAGCAGTACTTC. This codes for CASSLPRTSGAPEQYF.

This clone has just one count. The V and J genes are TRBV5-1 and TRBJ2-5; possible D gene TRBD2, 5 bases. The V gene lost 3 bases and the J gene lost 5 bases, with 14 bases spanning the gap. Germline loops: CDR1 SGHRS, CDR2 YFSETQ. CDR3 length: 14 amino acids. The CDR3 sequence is CASSWRTRGETQYF. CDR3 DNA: TGCGCCAGCAGCTGGAGGACCCGCGGGGAGACCCAGTACTTC.

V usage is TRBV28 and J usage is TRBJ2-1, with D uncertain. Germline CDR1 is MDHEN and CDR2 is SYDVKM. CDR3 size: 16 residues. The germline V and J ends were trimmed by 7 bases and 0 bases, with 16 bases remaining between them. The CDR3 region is CASTSDIRSSYNEQFF. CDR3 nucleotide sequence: TGTGCCAGCACCTCGGATATTCGGAGCTCCTACAATGAGCAGTTCTTC.

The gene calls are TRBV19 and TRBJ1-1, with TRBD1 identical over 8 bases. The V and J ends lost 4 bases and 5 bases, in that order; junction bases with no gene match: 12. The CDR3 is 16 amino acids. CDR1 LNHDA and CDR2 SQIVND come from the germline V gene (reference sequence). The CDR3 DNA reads TGTGCCAGTAGTACGTTTACACAGGGGGGGAGGACTGAAGCTTTCTTT. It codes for CASSTFTQGGRTEAFF.

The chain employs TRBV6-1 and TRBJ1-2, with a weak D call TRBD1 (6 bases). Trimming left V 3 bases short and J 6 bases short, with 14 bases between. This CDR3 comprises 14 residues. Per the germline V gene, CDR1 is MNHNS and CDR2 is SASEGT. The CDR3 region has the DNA TGTGCCAGCAGTGACAGGGGTCTTGTGGATGGCTACACCTTC. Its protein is CASSDRGLVDGYTF.

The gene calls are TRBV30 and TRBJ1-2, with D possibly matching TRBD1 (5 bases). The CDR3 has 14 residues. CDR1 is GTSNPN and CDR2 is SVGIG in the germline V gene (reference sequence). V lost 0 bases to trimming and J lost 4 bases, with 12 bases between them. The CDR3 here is CAWSVGARAYGYTF. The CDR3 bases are TGTGCCTGGAGTGTAGGGGCAAGGGCCTATGGCTACACCTTC.

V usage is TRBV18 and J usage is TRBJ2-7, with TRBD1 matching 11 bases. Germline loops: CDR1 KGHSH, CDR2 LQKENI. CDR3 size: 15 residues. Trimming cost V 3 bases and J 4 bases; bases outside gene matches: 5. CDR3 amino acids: CASSPDGDRGYEQYF. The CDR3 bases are TGTGCCAGCTCACCCGACGGGGACAGGGGGTACGAGCAGTACTTC.

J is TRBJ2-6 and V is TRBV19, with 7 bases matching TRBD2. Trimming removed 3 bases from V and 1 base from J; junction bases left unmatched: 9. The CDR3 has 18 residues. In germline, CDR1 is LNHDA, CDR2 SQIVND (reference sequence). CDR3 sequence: CASSIGVGGGSGANVLTF. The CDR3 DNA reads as TGTGCCAGTAGTATCGGGGTTGGGGGAGGGTCTGGGGCCAACGTCCTGACTTTC.

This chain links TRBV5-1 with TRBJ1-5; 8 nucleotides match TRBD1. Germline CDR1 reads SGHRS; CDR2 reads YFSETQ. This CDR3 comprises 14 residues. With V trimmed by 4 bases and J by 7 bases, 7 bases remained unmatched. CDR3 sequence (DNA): TGCGCCAGCAGCACCGGACAGGGAGGGCAGCCCCAGCATTTT. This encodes CASSTGQGGQPQHF.

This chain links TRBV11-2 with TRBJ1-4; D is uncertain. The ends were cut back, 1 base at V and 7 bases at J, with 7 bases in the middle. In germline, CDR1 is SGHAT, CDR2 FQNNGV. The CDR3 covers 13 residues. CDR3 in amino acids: CASSLGIGEKLFF. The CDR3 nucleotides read TGTGCCAGCAGCTTAGGTATCGGTGAAAAACTGTTTTTT.

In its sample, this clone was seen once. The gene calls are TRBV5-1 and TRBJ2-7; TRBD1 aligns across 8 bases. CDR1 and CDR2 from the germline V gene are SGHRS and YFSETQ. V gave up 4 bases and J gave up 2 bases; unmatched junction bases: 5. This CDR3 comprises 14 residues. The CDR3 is CASSLVTGAYEQYF. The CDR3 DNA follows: TGCGCCAGCAGCCTTGTGACAGGGGCCTACGAGCAGTACTTC.

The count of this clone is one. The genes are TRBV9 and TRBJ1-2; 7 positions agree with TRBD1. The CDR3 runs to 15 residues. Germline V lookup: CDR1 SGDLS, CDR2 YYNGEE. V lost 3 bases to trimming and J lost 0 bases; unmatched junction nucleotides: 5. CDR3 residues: CASSGRDSANYGYTF. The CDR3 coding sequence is TGTGCCAGCAGCGGCCGGGACAGTGCTAACTATGGCTACACCTTC.

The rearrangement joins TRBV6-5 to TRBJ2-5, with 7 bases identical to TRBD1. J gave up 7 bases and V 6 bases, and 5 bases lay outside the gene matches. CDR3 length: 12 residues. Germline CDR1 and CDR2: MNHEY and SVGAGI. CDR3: CASRGQWGTQYF. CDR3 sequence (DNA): TGTGCCAGCAGGGGACAGTGGGGGACCCAGTACTTC.

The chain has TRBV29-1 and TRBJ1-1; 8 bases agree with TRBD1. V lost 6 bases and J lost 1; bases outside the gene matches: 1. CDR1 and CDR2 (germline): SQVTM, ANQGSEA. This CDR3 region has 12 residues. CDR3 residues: CSVTGENTEAFF. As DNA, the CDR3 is TGCAGCGTGACAGGGGAGAACACTGAAGCTTTCTTT.

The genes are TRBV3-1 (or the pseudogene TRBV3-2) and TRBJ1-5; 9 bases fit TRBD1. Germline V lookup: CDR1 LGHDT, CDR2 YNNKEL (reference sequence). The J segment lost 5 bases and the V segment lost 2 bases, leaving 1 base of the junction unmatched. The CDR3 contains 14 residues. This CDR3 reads CASSQTGGHQPQHF. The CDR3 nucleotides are TGTGCCAGCAGCCAAACAGGGGGCCATCAGCCCCAGCATTTT.

CDR3 sequence reads: CASSPAGTGGSYEQYF. CDR3 DNA sequence: TGCGCCAGCAGCCCCGCCGGGACAGGGGGCTCCTACGAGCAGTACTTC. This chain links TRBV4-3 with TRBJ2-7, with 11 bases lining up with TRBD1. V lost 4 bases, J lost 0 bases, and 5 bases stayed unmatched. Germline CDR1 LGHNA, CDR2 YSLEER. There are 16 residues in the CDR3.

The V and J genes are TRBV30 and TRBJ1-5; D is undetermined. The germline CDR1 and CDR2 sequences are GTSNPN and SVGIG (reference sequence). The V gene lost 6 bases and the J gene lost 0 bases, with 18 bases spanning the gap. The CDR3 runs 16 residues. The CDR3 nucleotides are TGTGCCTGCCCCAACTACCGGGTTACTAGCAATCAGCCCCAGCATTTT. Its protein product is CACPNYRVTSNQPQHF.

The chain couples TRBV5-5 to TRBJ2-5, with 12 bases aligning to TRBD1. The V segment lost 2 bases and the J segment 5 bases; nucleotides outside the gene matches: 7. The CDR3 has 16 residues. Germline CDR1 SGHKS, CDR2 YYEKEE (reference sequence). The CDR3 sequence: CASSLGTGGYGETQYF. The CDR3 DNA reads TGTGCCAGCAGCTTAGGGACAGGGGGCTACGGGGAGACCCAGTACTTC. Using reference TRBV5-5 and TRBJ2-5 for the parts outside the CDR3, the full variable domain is DAGVTQSPTHLIKTRGQQVTLRCSPISGHKSVSWYQQVLGQGPQFIFQYYEKEERGRGNFPDRFSARQFPNYSSELNVNALLLGDSALYLCASSLGTGGYGETQYFGPGTRLLVL.

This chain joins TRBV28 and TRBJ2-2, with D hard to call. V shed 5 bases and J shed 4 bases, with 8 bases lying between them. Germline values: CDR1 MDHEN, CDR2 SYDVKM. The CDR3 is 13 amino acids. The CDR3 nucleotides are TGTGCCAGCAGTCCCCATTCCACCGGGGAGCTGTTTTTT. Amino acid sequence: CASSPHSTGELFF.

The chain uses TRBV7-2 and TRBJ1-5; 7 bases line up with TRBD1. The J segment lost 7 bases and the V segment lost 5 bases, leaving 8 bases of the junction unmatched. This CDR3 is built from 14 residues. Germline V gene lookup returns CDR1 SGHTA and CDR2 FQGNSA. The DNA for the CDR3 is TGTGCCAGCAGCCAGACAGGGAGTGGGCAGCCCCAGCATTTT. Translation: CASSQTGSGQPQHF. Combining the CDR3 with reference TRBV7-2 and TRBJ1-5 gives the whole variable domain GAGVSQSPSNKVTEKGKDVELRCDPISGHTALYWYRQSLGQGLEFLIYFQGNSAPDKSGLPSDRFSAERTGGSVSTLTIQRTQQEDSAVYLCASSQTGSGQPQHFGDGTRLSIL.

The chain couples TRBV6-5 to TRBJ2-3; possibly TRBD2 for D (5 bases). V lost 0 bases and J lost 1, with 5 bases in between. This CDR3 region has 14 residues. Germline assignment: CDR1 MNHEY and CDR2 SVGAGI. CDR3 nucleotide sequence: TGTGCCAGCAGTTACTCGAGGGGCACAGATACGCAGTATTTT. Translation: CASSYSRGTDTQYF.

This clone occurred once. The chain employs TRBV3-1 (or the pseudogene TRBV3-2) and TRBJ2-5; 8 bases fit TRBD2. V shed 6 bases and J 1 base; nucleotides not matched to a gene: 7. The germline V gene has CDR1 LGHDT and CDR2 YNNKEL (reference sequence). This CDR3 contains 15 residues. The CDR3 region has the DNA TGTGCCAGCAGTTTCGGACTAGCCGGCCAAGAGACCCAGTACTTC. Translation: CASSFGLAGQETQYF.

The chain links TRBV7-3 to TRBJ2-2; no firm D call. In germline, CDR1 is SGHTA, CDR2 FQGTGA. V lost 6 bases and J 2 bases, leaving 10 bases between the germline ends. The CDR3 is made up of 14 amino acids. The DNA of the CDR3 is TGTGCCAGCAGTTTCTACGCTAACACCGGGGAGCTGTTTTTT. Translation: CASSFYANTGELFF.